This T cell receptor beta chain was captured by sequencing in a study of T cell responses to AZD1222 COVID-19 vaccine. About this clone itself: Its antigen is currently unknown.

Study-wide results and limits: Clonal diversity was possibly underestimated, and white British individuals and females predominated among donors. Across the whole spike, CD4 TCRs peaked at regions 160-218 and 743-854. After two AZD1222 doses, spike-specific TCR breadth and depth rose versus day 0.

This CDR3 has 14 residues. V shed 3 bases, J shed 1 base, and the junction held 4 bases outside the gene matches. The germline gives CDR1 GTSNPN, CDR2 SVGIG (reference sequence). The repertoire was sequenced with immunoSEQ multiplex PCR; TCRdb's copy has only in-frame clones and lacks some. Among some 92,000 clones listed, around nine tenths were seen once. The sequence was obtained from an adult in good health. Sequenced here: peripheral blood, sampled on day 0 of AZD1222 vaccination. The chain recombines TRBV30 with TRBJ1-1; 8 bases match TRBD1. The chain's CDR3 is CAWSGDRKNTEAFF. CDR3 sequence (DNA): TGTGCCTGGAGCGGGGACAGGAAGAACACTGAAGCTTTCTTT.